Each of the 20 T cell receptor beta chains below was sequenced from the same sample in a study of T cell changes during pregnancy in multiple sclerosis. TCRdb's copy holds only in-frame clones and misses some; the assay was immunoSEQ multiplex PCR. The data hold about 98,000 clones, with about 91% observed a single time. The material was peripheral blood, obtained after pregnancy. The receptors originated from a female donor in good health, enrolled as a control in a pregnancy study.

V is TRBV30 and J is TRBJ1-1; D possibly corresponds to TRBD1 (5 bases). Trimming stripped 2 bases from V and 0 bases from J, with 7 bases between. Germline CDR1 GTSNPN, CDR2 SVGIG (reference sequence). This CDR3 is 13 amino acids long. The CDR3 here is CAWSWGVNTEAFF. The CDR3 DNA reads TGTGCCTGGAGTTGGGGGGTGAACACTGAAGCTTTCTTT.

This clone was counted a single time. The V call is TRBV29-1, the J call TRBJ2-1; 9 positions match TRBD2. CDR1 SQVTM and CDR2 ANQGSEA come from the germline V gene. CDR3 length: 13 residues. The CDR3 here is CSGEREAGREQFF. DNA of the CDR3: TGCAGTGGAGAGCGGGAGGCGGGCAGGGAGCAGTTCTTC.

The chain combines TRBV19 with TRBJ2-1; 7 bases align to TRBD2. This CDR3 comprises 13 residues. V lost 7 bases, J lost 5 bases, and 5 bases stayed unmatched. Germline V gene data show CDR1 as LNHDA and CDR2 as SQIVND (reference sequence). Here the CDR3 reads CASTLGRHNEQFF. The CDR3 DNA is TGTGCCAGTACCCTCGGGAGGCACAATGAGCAGTTCTTC.

The table lists this clone with a count of one. This chain links TRBV7-2 with TRBJ2-5; the D is unclear. V lost 1 base and J 5 bases, leaving 11 bases between the germline ends. The germline CDR1 and CDR2 sequences are SGHTA and FQGNSA. CDR3 length equals 14 residues. CDR3 sequence (DNA): TGTGCCAGCAGCTTAGATGCGGTCCGGGAGACCCAGTACTTC. It specifies CASSLDAVRETQYF.

The chain has TRBV27 and TRBJ2-7; TRBD2 matches 7 bases. V was clipped by 0 bases and J by 0 bases; unmatched bases: 8. CDR1 is MNHEY and CDR2 is SMNVEV in the germline V gene (reference sequence). The CDR3 totals 17 residues. CDR3 sequence (DNA): TGTGCCAGCAGTTTATCTCCGGGGGGTACGCGCTCCTACGAGCAGTACTTC. It translates to CASSLSPGGTRSYEQYF.

The sample holds a few counts of this clone. This chain joins TRBV9 and TRBJ2-5; TRBD2 matches at 8 bases. Losses at the gene ends were 3 bases for V and 5 bases for J; bases not matched to a gene: 3. From germline, CDR1 is SGDLS and CDR2 YYNGEE. The CDR3 extends over 13 amino acids. CDR3 in amino acids: CASSGVAGETQYF. CDR3 DNA sequence: TGTGCCAGCAGCGGGGTAGCGGGGGAGACCCAGTACTTC.

The V call is TRBV27, the J call TRBJ1-5, with a tentative D call TRBD1 (5 bases). This CDR3 has 14 amino acids. CDR1 and CDR2 from the germline V gene are MNHEY and SMNVEV (reference sequence). V was trimmed by 3 bases and J by 2 bases, leaving 8 bases between them. The CDR3 bases are TGTGCCAGCAGTTTCGGCAGGGGCAATCAGCCCCAGCATTTT. As protein: CASSFGRGNQPQHF.

The gene calls are TRBV28 and TRBJ1-5; 10 nucleotides align to TRBD1. The CDR3 loop spans 16 amino acids. Germline CDR1 is MDHEN and CDR2 is SYDVKM. The junction had 6 bases not matched to a gene; V was cut back by 2 bases and J by 5 bases. The CDR3 DNA is TGTGCCAGCAGTTTACTTCTGACAGGGGGCCATCAGCCCCAGCATTTT. This gives the protein CASSLLLTGGHQPQHF.

V is TRBV7-8 and J is TRBJ2-7; a possible D gene is TRBD2 (5 bases). The germline CDR1 and CDR2 sequences are SGHVS and FQNEAQ. V dropped 0 bases and J dropped 5 bases, with 8 bases sitting between them. The length of the CDR3 is 13 residues. In DNA form, the CDR3 reads TGTGCCAGCAGCTTAGCATGGGGAGACGAGCAGTACTTC. Its protein is CASSLAWGDEQYF.

The gene calls are TRBV7-6 and TRBJ2-7; no clear D. Trimming removed 1 base from V and 3 bases from J, with 13 bases in between. Germline assignment: CDR1 SGHVS and CDR2 FNYEAQ. The CDR3 runs to 15 residues. The CDR3 coding sequence is TGTGCCAGCAGCTTAGTCGACGGAGATCTCTACGAGCAGTACTTC. Amino acids: CASSLVDGDLYEQYF.

The chain carries TRBV13 and TRBJ2-3, with D maybe TRBD1 (6 bases). This CDR3 comprises 17 residues. Germline-derived CDR1 and CDR2 are PRHDT and FYEKMQ (reference sequence). With 5 bases removed from V and 3 bases from J, the gap between germline ends came to 21 bases. In DNA form, the CDR3 reads TGTGCCAGCAGCCCCCGGTTTGGAGGCCAGGGGACAGATACGCAGTATTTT. Translated, it gives CASSPRFGGQGTDTQYF.

This clone has more than one count but fewer than ten. The chain is built from TRBV6-1 and TRBJ1-4; 10 bases align to TRBD1. Per the germline V gene, CDR1 is MNHNS and CDR2 is SASEGT. The CDR3 loop spans 16 amino acids. V was clipped by 4 bases and J by 8 bases; unmatched bases: 10. The CDR3 loop is CASSGGQGKGWEKLFF. In DNA form, the CDR3 reads TGTGCCAGCAGTGGGGGACAGGGGAAAGGATGGGAAAAACTGTTTTTT.

The table lists this clone with a count of one. The V call is TRBV7-3, the J call TRBJ1-3; D is perhaps TRBD1 (5 bases). Germline V gene lookup returns CDR1 SGHTA and CDR2 FQGTGA. CDR3 length: 18 amino acids. V was trimmed by 6 bases and J by 3 bases, leaving 24 bases between them. This chain's CDR3 is CASRSGPNKTLDGNTIYF. DNA for the CDR3: TGTGCCAGCAGATCAGGGCCGAACAAAACTCTGGATGGAAACACCATATATTTT.

This clone occurred once. The genes are TRBV6-5 and TRBJ2-3; possible D gene TRBD2, 6 bases. The CDR3 totals 11 residues. Trimming stripped 2 bases from V and 11 bases from J, with 8 bases between. The V gene's germline CDR1 is MNHEY and CDR2 SVGAGI. CDR3 DNA: TGTGCCAGCAGTTACGGCGGGGAGCAGTATTTT. Translated, it gives CASSYGGEQYF.

This chain uses TRBV6-5 with TRBJ2-3, with D maybe TRBD2 (6 bases). The ends were cut back, 0 bases at V and 0 bases at J, with 10 bases in the middle. Germline CDR1 reads MNHEY; CDR2 reads SVGAGI. The CDR3 is made up of 16 amino acids. This CDR3 reads CASSYSLASSTDTQYF. CDR3 in DNA: TGTGCCAGCAGTTACTCCCTAGCGTCTAGCACAGATACGCAGTATTTT.

The chain carries TRBV28 and TRBJ1-1; no clear D. V lost 8 bases to trimming and J lost 4 bases, with 17 bases between them. The length of the CDR3 is 14 residues. Germline loops: CDR1 MDHEN, CDR2 SYDVKM. The CDR3 sequence: CASSPTVDGTEAFF. The CDR3 DNA follows: TGTGCCAGCTCCCCAACGGTTGATGGCACTGAAGCTTTCTTT. The full variable domain, with the rest looked up from reference TRBV28 and TRBJ1-1, is DVKVTQSSRYLVKRTGEKVFLECVQDMDHENMFWYRQDPGLGLRLIYFSYDVKMKEKGDIPEGYSVSREKKERFSLILESASTNQTSMYLCASSPTVDGTEAFFGQGTRLTVV.

The V call is TRBV21-1, the J call TRBJ1-3. TRBV21-1 is deemed a pseudogene. CDR3 length: 8 amino acids. The CDR3 is CASITIYF. The CDR3 DNA reads as TGTGCCAGCATAACCATATATTTT.

This rearrangement joins TRBV10-3 to TRBJ2-3, with 11 positions matching TRBD2. V shed 6 bases, J shed 0 bases, and the junction held 8 bases outside the gene matches. This CDR3 spans 17 amino acids. The V gene's germline CDR1 is ENHRY and CDR2 SYGVKD. CDR3 sequence (DNA): TGTGCCATCAGGGGGACTAGCGGCACTGCTAGCACAGATACGCAGTATTTT. It yields the protein CAIRGTSGTASTDTQYF.

This clone appeared a single time. The gene calls are TRBV6-1 and TRBJ1-2, with D possibly matching TRBD1 (6 bases). Germline CDR1 is MNHNS and CDR2 is SASEGT. The CDR3 consists of 16 residues. V lost 0 bases to trimming and J lost 8 bases, with 19 bases between them. CDR3 bases: TGTGCCAGCAGTGAAGCGATAGGGCGGACAGTATCCGGCTACACCTTC. Protein sequence: CASSEAIGRTVSGYTF.

The chain carries TRBV5-1 and TRBJ2-1; D is unclear. Germline CDR1 and CDR2: SGHRS and YFSETQ. This CDR3 is built from 13 residues. The germline V and J ends were trimmed by 0 bases and 7 bases, with 8 bases remaining between them. The chain's CDR3 is CASSLVAENEQFF. The CDR3 region has the DNA TGCGCCAGCAGCTTGGTGGCGGAAAATGAGCAGTTCTTC.